These T cell receptor beta chains were read from a single sample in a study of human T cells and chemical hapten exposure. MiXCR was run by TCRdb on the RACE reads, yielding one entry per CDR3 protein. The sample has 130,000 or so distinct CDR3 sequences; approximately 10% are singletons. The specimen sequenced was whole blood. These receptors came from a male donor in good health. Some clones in this sample may be carry-over from other donors' samples. Each CDR3 is given with its conserved first and last residue. The order of the fields is V gene, clone size, J gene, D gene, CDR3 DNA, CDR3 protein. The D gene is left open where the match is weak. Expanded clones get a size class; other rows say once, few or many, or leave the size out.

TRBV20-1	few	TRBJ1-4	NA	TGCAGTGCTAGAGATCCCACCGGTCGGAGGCTGTTTTTT	CSARDPTGRRLFF
TRBV2	few	TRBJ2-3	TRBD1	TGTGCCAGCAGCTGGGGACAGAGCACAGATACGCAGTATTTT	CASSWGQSTDTQYF
TRBV12-5	many	TRBJ1-5	NA	TGTGCTAGTGGTTTGGTAACCTTGGAGCAGAATCAGCCCCAGCATTTT	CASGLVTLEQNQPQHF
TRBV9	many	TRBJ1-1	TRBD1	TGTGCCAGCAGCGTAGCGGACAGGGTATCTGAAGCTTTCTTT	CASSVADRVSEAFF
TRBV12-3/TRBV12-4	NA	TRBJ2-3	TRBD1	TGTGCCAGCAGCTCTCCGGGACAGGGGGCCGCAGATACGCAGTATTTT	CASSSPGQGAADTQYF
TRBV5-1	many	TRBJ2-7	NA	TGCGCCAGCAGCTTGGTCGGGGGCAACTCCTACGAGCAGTACTTC	CASSLVGGNSYEQYF
TRBV12-3/TRBV12-4	NA	TRBJ2-5	TRBD2	TGTGCCACCAGGACTAGCGGGACCACTAAAGAGACCCAGTACTTC	CATRTSGTTKETQYF
TRBV9	many	TRBJ1-4	NA	TGTGCCAGCAGCGTGGTGGGGGGCAATGAAAAACTGTTTTTT	CASSVVGGNEKLFF
TRBV6-4	NA	TRBJ1-2	TRBD1	TGTGCCAGCAGTGACCGACAGGGGCCGGGCTTCTATGGCTACACCTTC	CASSDRQGPGFYGYTF
TRBV20-1	NA	TRBJ2-1	NA	TGCAGTGCTAGTCAGCGAAAAGGGTCTGAGCAGTTCTTC	CSASQRKGSEQFF
TRBV19	NA	TRBJ2-7	TRBD1	TGTGCCAGTAGTCGGCAGGGGGCACCCTACGAGCAGTACTTC	CASSRQGAPYEQYF
TRBV2	NA	TRBJ2-2	NA	TGTGCCAGCAGTGGACAGGTTAACACCGGGGAGCTGTTTTTT	CASSGQVNTGELFF
TRBV4-3	many	TRBJ1-3	NA	TGCGCCAGCAGCCAAGATTCGCTATCTGGAAACACCATATATTTT	CASSQDSLSGNTIYF
TRBV6-6	NA	TRBJ2-7	TRBD1	TGTGCCAGCAGTTACTCGATCAGGGGGTCCTACGAGCAGTACTTC	CASSYSIRGSYEQYF
TRBV27	many	TRBJ1-1	NA	TGTGCCAGCAGTTTATCGCCAGGACTGAACACTGAAGCTTTCTTT	CASSLSPGLNTEAFF
TRBV5-1	NA	TRBJ1-1	NA	TGCGCCAGCAGCTTGGGAGGAATCACTGAAGCTTTCTTT	CASSLGGITEAFF
TRBV27	NA	TRBJ1-1	NA	TGTGCCAGCAGTTCCACAGGGTACGCTGAAGCTTTCTTT	CASSSTGYAEAFF
TRBV11-2	NA	TRBJ2-7	TRBD2	TGTGCCAGCAGCTTTTCCGGGACTAGCGGGAATGGGGGGGTAGGGGAGCAGTACTTC	CASSFSGTSGNGGVGEQYF
TRBV4-2	few	TRBJ2-7	NA	TGTGCCAGCAGCCAAGATCCCTCTCCGGAGCAGTACTTC	CASSQDPSPEQYF
TRBV7-9	few	TRBJ2-6	NA	TGTGCCAGCAGCCGTTCACGTGGGGTTGGGGCCAACGTCCTGACTTTC	CASSRSRGVGANVLTF
TRBV12-3/TRBV12-4	few	TRBJ2-1	TRBD2	TGTGCCAGCAGCCCAACTAGCGGGACCTACAATGAGCAGTTCTTC	CASSPTSGTYNEQFF
TRBV4-3	NA	TRBJ2-2	TRBD2	TGCGCCAGCAGCCAAGACCATAGCGGGGCGCAGGGCGGGGAGCTGTTTTTT	CASSQDHSGAQGGELFF
TRBV7-9	few	TRBJ2-2	TRBD1	TGTGCCAGCAGCTTAATTGACAGGGGCACCGGGGAGCTGTTTTTT	CASSLIDRGTGELFF
TRBV4-1	many	TRBJ2-7	NA	TGCGCCAGCAGCCAAGTACGCCAGGTACCCTACGAGCAGTACTTC	CASSQVRQVPYEQYF
TRBV5-1	few	TRBJ1-1	NA	TGCGCCAGCAGCACCGGGACCGGACGAGTGGAAGCTTTCTTT	CASSTGTGRVEAFF
TRBV4-3	few	TRBJ1-5	NA	TGCGCCAGCAGCCAAGGGCAGAGCAATCAGCCCCAGCATTTT	CASSQGQSNQPQHF
TRBV6-5	many	TRBJ2-2	NA	TGTGCCAGCAGTTACGCACAGTCCCCGAACACCGGGGAGCTGTTTTTT	CASSYAQSPNTGELFF
TRBV11-2	few	TRBJ2-7	TRBD2	TGTGCCAGCAGCTTAGATTGGCGGGGGGTGCCATACGAGCAGTACTTC	CASSLDWRGVPYEQYF
TRBV6-2/TRBV6-3	many	TRBJ2-3	NA	TGTGCCAGCAGTGGGGGACGGATCACAGATACGCAGTATTTT	CASSGGRITDTQYF